A selection of T cell receptor beta chains follows, all from one sample in a study of OX40 agonist ivuxolimab in advanced cancers. Sequenced by immunoSEQ multiplex PCR; TCRdb stores in-frame clones only, minus some. This table holds over 10,000 clones, roughly 82% found once. The material was CD4+ or CD8+ T cells sorted from blood, obtained in a trial of the OX40 agonist ivuxolimab. These receptors came from an adult with an advanced solid tumor such as melanoma, head and neck, liver or kidney cancer. CDR3s include the opening cysteine and the closing phenylalanine or tryptophan. Fields, in order: J gene, clone size, V gene, D gene, CDR3 protein, CDR3 DNA. The D gene is left open where the match is weak. Clone size is given for some rows only: seen once, a few or many times, or a class if the clone is expanded.

J: TRBJ1-1; size: .; V: TRBV11-2; D: .; CDR3: CASSFGHNTEAFF; DNA: TGTGCCAGCAGCTTCGGACACAACACTGAAGCTTTCTTT
J: TRBJ1-5; size: once; V: TRBV7-9; D: .; CDR3: CASSLVLASPNQPQHF; DNA: TGTGCCAGCAGCTTAGTATTGGCCTCACCTAATCAGCCCCAGCATTTT
J: TRBJ2-3; size: .; V: TRBV5-1; D: TRBD2; CDR3: CASSTTSGGADTQYF; DNA: TGCGCCAGCAGCACAACTAGCGGTGGGGCCGATACGCAGTATTTT
J: TRBJ2-3; size: .; V: TRBV6-4; D: TRBD2; CDR3: CASSQEAGGEDTQYF; DNA: TGTGCCAGCAGCCAAGAGGCGGGAGGCGAAGATACGCAGTATTTT
J: TRBJ2-3; size: once; V: TRBV11-1; D: .; CDR3: CASSLDRGLTYTDTQYF; DNA: TGTGCCAGCAGCTTAGATCGGGGACTGACCTACACAGATACGCAGTATTTT
J: TRBJ2-5; size: .; V: TRBV30; D: .; CDR3: CAWSGQQETQYF; DNA: TGTGCCTGGAGTGGGCAGCAAGAGACCCAGTACTTC
J: TRBJ2-7; size: .; V: TRBV9; D: TRBD2; CDR3: CASSVGSAGGYEQYF; DNA: TGTGCCAGCAGCGTAGGATCAGCGGGAGGGTACGAGCAGTACTTC
J: TRBJ1-2; size: .; V: TRBV4-3; D: .; CDR3: CASSQDRRGDNGYTF; DNA: TGCGCCAGCAGCCAAGATCGGCGGGGCGATAATGGCTACACCTTC
J: TRBJ2-7; size: .; V: TRBV29-1; D: .; CDR3: CSVSTGAYSYEQYF; DNA: TGCAGCGTCAGTACAGGAGCCTACTCCTACGAGCAGTACTTC
J: TRBJ2-1; size: .; V: TRBV7-9; D: .; CDR3: CASSFIGNEQFF; DNA: TGTGCCAGCAGCTTTATCGGCAATGAGCAGTTCTTC
J: TRBJ1-2; size: .; V: TRBV7-9; D: TRBD1; CDR3: CASSSTGVNYGYTF; DNA: TGTGCCAGCAGCTCAACAGGGGTGAACTATGGCTACACCTTC
J: TRBJ1-1; size: .; V: TRBV4-1; D: .; CDR3: CASSPTGNTEAFF; DNA: TGCGCCAGCAGTCCGACAGGGAACACTGAAGCTTTCTTT
J: TRBJ1-1; size: .; V: TRBV21-1; D: .; CDR3: CASSKVSGHPMNTEAFF; DNA: TGTGCCAGCAGCAAAGTCTCGGGACACCCAATGAACACTGAAGCTTTCTTT
J: TRBJ1-1; size: .; V: TRBV6-5; D: .; CDR3: CASSYFGGSLVEAFF; DNA: TGTGCCAGCAGTTACTTCGGAGGAAGTTTGGTTGAAGCTTTCTTT
J: TRBJ2-1; size: once; V: TRBV19; D: TRBD1; CDR3: CASRDRDRGSYEQFF; DNA: TGTGCCAGTAGGGACCGGGACAGGGGGTCCTATGAGCAGTTCTTC
J: TRBJ1-1; size: .; V: TRBV27; D: TRBD1; CDR3: CASSPQGAYTEAFF; DNA: TGTGCCAGCAGTCCTCAGGGGGCTTACACTGAAGCTTTCTTT
J: TRBJ2-3; size: .; V: TRBV13; D: .; CDR3: CASSLARNTQYF; DNA: TGTGCCAGCAGCTTAGCCCGCAATACGCAGTATTTT
J: TRBJ2-1; size: .; V: TRBV27; D: .; CDR3: CASSPRTVNEQFF; DNA: TGTGCCAGCAGTCCACGGACAGTCAATGAGCAGTTCTTC
J: TRBJ2-7; size: .; V: TRBV5-1; D: .; CDR3: CASSFGTSYEQYF; DNA: TGCGCCAGCAGCTTCGGGACTTCCTACGAGCAGTACTTC
J: TRBJ2-6; size: .; V: TRBV6-1; D: .; CDR3: CASSDGLTGANVLTF; DNA: TGTGCCAGCAGTGACGGTCTCACTGGGGCCAACGTCCTGACTTTC
J: TRBJ2-7; size: .; V: TRBV19; D: TRBD1; CDR3: CASSPAGQGYEQYF; DNA: TGTGCCAGTAGCCCCGCGGGACAGGGCTACGAGCAGTACTTC
J: TRBJ1-2; size: .; V: TRBV27; D: TRBD1; CDR3: CASSFRGQGHGYTF; DNA: TGTGCCAGCAGTTTCCGTGGACAGGGACATGGCTACACCTTC
J: TRBJ1-1; size: .; V: TRBV5-3; D: TRBD1; CDR3: CARTLEGTGAKQDTEAFF; DNA: TGTGCCAGAACCTTGGAAGGGACAGGGGCCAAGCAGGACACTGAAGCTTTCTTT
J: TRBJ2-1; size: .; V: TRBV4-3; D: .; CDR3: CASSQFHETYNEQFF; DNA: TGCGCCAGCAGCCAGTTTCATGAGACTTACAATGAGCAGTTCTTC
J: TRBJ2-1; size: .; V: TRBV4-1; D: TRBD2; CDR3: CASSQETASGSSYNEQFF; DNA: TGCGCCAGCAGCCAAGAAACGGCTAGCGGGAGCTCCTACAATGAGCAGTTCTTC
J: TRBJ2-2; size: .; V: TRBV7-9; D: .; CDR3: CASSRGVGGPPGELFF; DNA: TGTGCCAGCTCGAGGGGTGTGGGGGGCCCGCCCGGGGAGCTGTTTTTT
J: TRBJ2-7; size: .; V: TRBV18; D: .; CDR3: CASSPPRDMIYEQYF; DNA: TGTGCCAGCTCACCACCTCGGGACATGATCTACGAGCAGTACTTC
J: TRBJ2-2; size: .; V: TRBV19; D: .; CDR3: CASSLTGELFF; DNA: TGTGCCAGTAGTCTAACCGGGGAGCTGTTTTTT
J: TRBJ2-7; size: .; V: TRBV11-2; D: TRBD2; CDR3: CASSLDSGYEQYF; DNA: TGTGCCAGCAGCTTAGATAGCGGGTACGAGCAGTACTTC
J: TRBJ2-1; size: .; V: TRBV27; D: TRBD2; CDR3: CASSLDTSGINEQFF; DNA: TGTGCCAGCAGTTTAGACACTAGCGGGATCAATGAGCAGTTCTTC
J: TRBJ2-3; size: .; V: TRBV5-4; D: TRBD2; CDR3: CASSPTGLAILDTQYF; DNA: TGTGCCAGCAGCCCGACGGGACTAGCGATCTTAGATACGCAGTATTTT
J: TRBJ2-1; size: .; V: TRBV9; D: .; CDR3: CASGGRGGIYNEQFF; DNA: TGTGCCAGCGGCGGGCGGGGCGGAATCTACAATGAGCAGTTCTTC
J: TRBJ2-7; size: .; V: TRBV5-1; D: TRBD1; CDR3: CASSPEDRGVYEQYF; DNA: TGCGCCAGCAGCCCCGAGGACAGGGGGGTCTACGAGCAGTACTTC
J: TRBJ2-7; size: .; V: TRBV28; D: .; CDR3: CASSEGRLSSYEQYF; DNA: TGTGCCAGCAGTGAGGGACGCCTGAGCTCCTACGAGCAGTACTTC
J: TRBJ2-2; size: .; V: TRBV4-3; D: .; CDR3: CASSQGPDNTGELFF; DNA: TGCGCCAGCAGCCAAGGGCCTGATAACACCGGGGAGCTGTTTTTT